One sample yielded the 31 T cell receptor beta chains listed below, sequenced in a study of cytomegalovirus exposure and HLA in healthy donors. PCR used 60 Vbeta primers and 13 Jbeta primers. The repertoire was sequenced with immunoSEQ multiplex PCR; TCRdb's copy has only in-frame clones and lacks some. The data contain around 150,000 clones, roughly three quarters of them seen just once; the ten biggest clones take up more than 9.5%. What was sequenced was PBMCs. The origin of the receptors is a man in his late teens or twenties in good health and CMV-seropositive.

This clone appeared a single time. The V and J genes are TRBV7-9 and TRBJ2-5, with 9 nucleotides matching TRBD1. CDR3 length equals 15 residues. Germline CDR1 SEHNR, CDR2 FQNEAQ (reference sequence). With 4 bases clipped from V and 2 bases from J, the junction kept 5 bases outside the gene matches. This chain's CDR3 is CASSSRDRVQETQYF. CDR3 nucleotide sequence: TGTGCCAGCAGCTCCCGGGACAGGGTTCAAGAGACCCAGTACTTC.

The DNA of the CDR3 is TGTGCCAGCAGTGAAACCGGGCGGGGAGGGTTGGAAGCTTTCTTT. Translation: CASSETGRGGLEAFF. The J gene is TRBJ1-1, the V gene TRBV25-1; D gene uncertain. Trimming stripped 2 bases from V and 8 bases from J, with 18 bases between. This CDR3 region has 15 residues. The germline CDR1 and CDR2 sequences are MGHDK and SYGVNS.

This chain uses TRBV19 with TRBJ1-5, with 7 positions matching TRBD1. Germline V gene data show CDR1 as LNHDA and CDR2 as SQIVND (reference sequence). The J segment lost 6 bases and the V segment lost 7 bases, leaving 15 bases of the junction unmatched. The CDR3 is 16 residues long. The CDR3 loop is CASTDGGSGGLQPQHF. The CDR3 DNA reads as TGTGCCAGTACTGATGGGGGGTCAGGGGGACTTCAGCCCCAGCATTTT.

The genes are TRBV13 and TRBJ1-1, with D possibly matching TRBD1 (6 bases). The CDR3 consists of 12 residues. Germline V CDR1 and CDR2: PRHDT, FYEKMQ (reference sequence). V lost 3 bases, J lost 5 bases, and 7 bases lay in between. The CDR3 loop reads CASSFRGTEAFF. As DNA, the CDR3 is TGTGCCAGCAGCTTCAGGGGAACTGAAGCTTTCTTT.

This rearrangement joins TRBV6-6 to TRBJ1-3; 8 bases map to TRBD1. The CDR3 is 15 amino acids. V lost 5 bases to trimming and J lost 3 bases; unmatched junction nucleotides: 6. Germline CDR1 MNHNY, CDR2 SVGAGI (reference sequence). The CDR3 bases are TGTGCCAGCAGTCGCGGCAGGGGGCTTGGAAACACCATATATTTT. It specifies CASSRGRGLGNTIYF.

This clone was seen more than once but under ten times. The chain employs TRBV30 and TRBJ2-5, with D unclear. The CDR3 loop spans 13 amino acids. Per the germline V gene, CDR1 is GTSNPN and CDR2 is SVGIG (reference sequence). V lost 3 bases and J 1 base, leaving 9 bases between the germline ends. The CDR3 region is CAWSLNIQETQYF. CDR3 nucleotides: TGTGCCTGGAGCCTTAACATCCAAGAGACCCAGTACTTC.

A single count supports this clone. The chain recombines TRBV6-1 with TRBJ2-5; a possible D gene is TRBD1 (6 bases). V lost 0 bases and J 5 bases, leaving 13 bases between the germline ends. Germline V gives CDR1 MNHNS, CDR2 SASEGT. This CDR3 has 15 amino acids. The CDR3 sequence: CASSEALLRGETQYF. The CDR3 region has the DNA TGTGCCAGCAGTGAAGCGCTTTTGAGGGGGGAGACCCAGTACTTC.

The rearrangement uses TRBV11-2 and TRBJ2-5; D unresolved. The V and J ends lost 0 bases and 4 bases respectively, with 3 bases between them. Germline assignment: CDR1 SGHAT and CDR2 FQNNGV. The CDR3 extends over 12 amino acids. The CDR3 region is CASSLDRETQYF. As DNA, the CDR3 is TGTGCCAGCAGCTTAGATCGAGAGACCCAGTACTTC.

This clone showed up just a few times. The rearrangement joins TRBV4-3 to TRBJ1-2; D is ambiguous. Per germline, CDR1 LGHNA and CDR2 YSLEER. V was trimmed by 0 bases and J by 2 bases, leaving 13 bases between them. The CDR3 loop spans 16 amino acids. This chain's CDR3 is CASSQEYARRNYGYTF. In nucleotides, the CDR3 is TGCGCCAGCAGCCAAGAGTACGCTAGAAGGAACTATGGCTACACCTTC.

To note about this clone: The junction and the germline gene differ at one end; a read error may be behind it. The same CDR3 is also encoded by other DNA sequences in this sample. The chain combines TRBV25-1 with TRBJ2-2; the match to TRBD2 covers 14 bases. The germline V gene encodes CDR1 MGHDK and CDR2 SYGVNS. The CDR3 sequence is 18 residues long. As DNA, the CDR3 is TGTGCTAGCAGTGAGGGACTAGCGGGGGCCCCGGGCACCGGGGAGCTGTTTTTT. Encoded protein: CASSEGLAGAPGTGELFF.

CDR3 DNA sequence: TGTGCCAGCAGCTTTAGCGGGAGAGAGACCCAGTACTTC. Protein: CASSFSGRETQYF. This chain uses TRBV7-9 with TRBJ2-5; 9 nucleotides line up with TRBD2. CDR3 length equals 13 residues. Germline CDR1 is SEHNR and CDR2 is FQNEAQ (reference sequence). The V gene end was trimmed by 3 bases and the J gene end by 4 bases; junction bases not matched to a gene: 0. The full variable domain, with the rest looked up from reference TRBV7-9 and TRBJ2-5, is DTGVSQNPRHKITKRGQNVTFRCDPISEHNRLYWYRQTLGQGPEFLTYFQNEAQLEKSRLLSDRFSAERPKGSFSTLEIQRTEQGDSAMYLCASSFSGRETQYFGPGTRLLVL.

The chain has TRBV5-4 and TRBJ1-4, with a possible D match to TRBD1 (5 bases). The germline CDR1 and CDR2 sequences are SGHNT and YYREEE (reference sequence). This CDR3 has 16 residues. Trimming cost V 0 bases and J 7 bases, with 16 bases left between them. The CDR3 here is CASSLARFGGSEKLFF. CDR3 bases: TGTGCCAGCAGCTTGGCCCGCTTCGGGGGAAGTGAAAAACTGTTTTTT. Filled out from reference TRBV5-4 and TRBJ1-4, the complete variable domain reads ETGVTQSPTHLIKTRGQQVTLRCSSQSGHNTVSWYQQALGQGPQFIFQYYREEENGRGNFPPRFSGLQFPNYSSELNVNALELDDSALYLCASSLARFGGSEKLFFGSGTQLSVL.

The chain joins TRBV9 to TRBJ1-1; 8 nucleotides line up with TRBD1. V lost 3 bases and J lost 6; bases outside the gene matches: 7. The CDR3 has 14 amino acids. Germline values: CDR1 SGDLS, CDR2 YYNGEE. The CDR3 DNA is TGTGCCAGCAGCGCGCAACAGGGGGTCTCTGAAGCTTTCTTT. It translates to CASSAQQGVSEAFF.

The chain joins TRBV5-6 to TRBJ1-5, with D possibly TRBD1 on 6 matching bases. This CDR3 is built from 15 residues. Between the trimmed V and J ends, which lost 4 bases and 3 bases, there was a span of 14 bases. CDR1 is SGHDT and CDR2 is YYEEEE in the germline V gene. The CDR3 region has the DNA TGTGCCAGCAGCGGCAGGGGCGGCCCCAATCAGCCCCAGCATTTT. Translated, it gives CASSGRGGPNQPQHF.

V and J are TRBV10-3 and TRBJ1-1; unclear D gene. Per the germline V gene, CDR1 is ENHRY and CDR2 is SYGVKD. The CDR3 length is 15 residues. V lost 3 bases and J 0 bases, leaving 11 bases between the germline ends. The CDR3 region is CAISENPGMNTEAFF. The DNA of the CDR3 is TGTGCCATCAGTGAAAATCCGGGGATGAACACTGAAGCTTTCTTT.

The chain has TRBV19 and TRBJ1-5, with a possible D match to TRBD1 (6 bases). The CDR3 length is 16 residues. Trimming pared 5 bases from V and 0 bases from J, leaving 14 bases between. Germline V gene data show CDR1 as LNHDA and CDR2 as SQIVND (reference sequence). In DNA, the CDR3 is TGTGCCAGTAGTCAAGACAGGTCGTATAGCAATCAGCCCCAGCATTTT. It translates to CASSQDRSYSNQPQHF.

The CDR3 here is CASSPRLAGASEQFF. CDR3 sequence (DNA): TGTGCCAGCTCACCCCGACTAGCGGGGGCCAGTGAGCAGTTCTTC. The chain employs TRBV18 and TRBJ2-1; 12 bases map to TRBD2. This CDR3 has 15 amino acids. V lost 3 bases and J lost 9; bases outside the gene matches: 6. Germline values: CDR1 KGHSH, CDR2 LQKENI.

The chain carries TRBV19 and TRBJ2-3; the match to TRBD2 covers 10 bases. V shed 7 bases and J 2 bases; nucleotides not matched to a gene: 6. CDR1 and CDR2 (germline): LNHDA, SQIVND (reference sequence). The CDR3 loop spans 15 amino acids. The CDR3 region is CASNSGGSPTDTQYF. CDR3 DNA: TGTGCCAGTAATAGCGGGGGGTCCCCCACAGATACGCAGTATTTT.

The chain couples TRBV15 to TRBJ2-7, with TRBD2 identical over 13 bases. Germline V gene data show CDR1 as LNHNV and CDR2 as YYDKDF (reference sequence). The CDR3 is 15 amino acids. V was clipped by 1 base and J by 3 bases; unmatched bases: 0. As DNA, the CDR3 is TGTGCCACCAGCAGAGGGACTAGCGGGAGCTACGAGCAGTACTTC. It is translated as CATSRGTSGSYEQYF. Full variable domain (rest looked up from reference TRBV15 and TRBJ2-7): DAMVIQNPRYQVTQFGKPVTLSCSQTLNHNVMYWYQQKSSQAPKLLFHYYDKDFNNEADTPDNFQSRRPNTSFCFLDIRSPGLGDTAMYLCATSRGTSGSYEQYFGPGTRLTVT.

This clone was counted only a few times. The chain joins TRBV7-6 to TRBJ2-6, with TRBD2 matching 7 bases. CDR3 length: 15 amino acids. Germline V gives CDR1 SGHVS, CDR2 FNYEAQ. The ends lost 5 bases at V and 0 bases at J; junction bases unmatched: 1. CDR3 sequence: CASSRGGSGANVLTF. The CDR3 nucleotides are TGTGCCAGCAGCCGCGGGGGCTCTGGGGCCAACGTCCTGACTTTC.

The chain combines TRBV7-2 with TRBJ1-1; D not certain. The V end lost 8 bases, the J end lost 5 bases, and 15 bases lay between the germline ends. CDR3 size: 13 residues. Germline CDR1 SGHTA, CDR2 FQGNSA. The CDR3 loop is CASHSRFQTEAFF. The CDR3 nucleotides are TGTGCCAGCCACTCAAGATTCCAAACTGAAGCTTTCTTT.

This chain links TRBV11-2 with TRBJ2-1, with 12 bases lining up with TRBD2. CDR3 length equals 15 residues. With V trimmed by 4 bases and J by 7 bases, 5 bases remained unmatched. Germline loops: CDR1 SGHAT, CDR2 FQNNGV. The CDR3 nucleotides are TGTGCCAGCAGCTGGCTAGCGGGGGGGCTAAATGAGCAGTTCTTC. Translating it yields CASSWLAGGLNEQFF. Looking up the rest from reference TRBV11-2 and TRBJ2-1 gives the full variable domain: EAGVAQSPRYKIIEKRQSVAFWCNPISGHATLYWYQQILGQGPKLLIQFQNNGVVDDSQLPKDRFSAERLKGVDSTLKIQPAKLEDSAVYLCASSWLAGGLNEQFFGPGTRLTVL.

A remark on this clone: The junction departs from the called germline gene at one end, perhaps through a read error. The chain links TRBV7-9 to TRBJ1-5, with 8 nucleotides matching TRBD1. Germline assignment: CDR1 SEHNR and CDR2 FQNEAQ (reference sequence). This CDR3 comprises 16 residues. In DNA form, the CDR3 reads TGTTCCAGCAGCTTAGTTGGGAAGACAGGGGATCAGCCCCAGCATTTT. It specifies CSSSLVGKTGDQPQHF.

The gene calls are TRBV14 and TRBJ1-6, with a tentative D call TRBD1 (6 bases). The CDR3 has 16 residues. Trimming shortened V by 5 bases and J by 5 bases, and 16 bases separated the two germline ends. Germline V gene data show CDR1 as SGHDN and CDR2 as FVKESK. For the CDR3, the DNA is TGTGCCAGCAGCGTAAGGGTGGCAGGGGATAATTCACCCCTCCACTTT. Encoded protein: CASSVRVAGDNSPLHF.

CDR3 region: CASSWAGVTEAFF. In DNA form, the CDR3 reads TGTGCCAGCAGCTGGGCGGGGGTCACTGAAGCTTTCTTT. The V and J genes are TRBV11-1 and TRBJ1-1; weak D call: TRBD1 (5 bases). Germline CDR1 is SGHAT and CDR2 is FQDESV (reference sequence). Trimming shortened V by 4 bases and J by 4 bases, and 10 bases separated the two germline ends. The CDR3 is made up of 13 amino acids.

This chain uses TRBV7-9 with TRBJ2-7, with 9 bases that match TRBD2. The junction had 11 bases not matched to a gene; V was cut back by 6 bases and J by 5 bases. The germline V gene has CDR1 SEHNR and CDR2 FQNEAQ (reference sequence). This CDR3 spans 15 amino acids. CDR3 coding DNA: TGTGCCAGCAGTTTTAGCGGGGGCCTTCCCCACGAGCAGTACTTC. Its translation is CASSFSGGLPHEQYF.

The CDR3 here is CASSDNRVYEQYF. The DNA for the CDR3 is TGTGCCAGCAGTGATAACAGGGTCTACGAGCAGTACTTC. The rearrangement joins TRBV6-1 to TRBJ2-7; tentative D call: TRBD1 (6 bases). The length of the CDR3 is 13 residues. The germline V gene encodes CDR1 MNHNS and CDR2 SASEGT. V lost 3 bases to trimming and J lost 3 bases, with 9 bases between them.

The chain is built from TRBV4-2 and TRBJ1-2; 8 bases match TRBD1. J was trimmed by 2 bases and V by 2 bases; bases with no gene match: 7. There are 16 residues in the CDR3. Germline loops: CDR1 LGHNA, CDR2 YNFKEQ. CDR3 in amino acids: CASSQTSGGENYGYTF. The CDR3 DNA reads as TGTGCCAGCAGCCAAACCTCAGGGGGCGAAAACTATGGCTACACCTTC.

The genes are TRBV7-2 and TRBJ2-2, with 7 bases that match TRBD1. With 11 bases clipped from V and 1 base from J, the junction kept 4 bases outside the gene matches. The CDR3 runs 13 residues. Germline V lookup: CDR1 SGHTA, CDR2 FQGNSA. The CDR3 protein is CASRTGNTGELFF. CDR3 sequence (DNA): TGTGCCTCGCGGACAGGGAACACCGGGGAGCTGTTTTTT. Supplemented by reference TRBV7-2 and TRBJ2-2, the full variable domain reads GAGVSQSPSNKVTEKGKDVELRCDPISGHTALYWYRQSLGQGLEFLIYFQGNSAPDKSGLPSDRFSAERTGGSVSTLTIQRTQQEDSAVYLCASRTGNTGELFFGEGSRLTVL.

This clone is a singleton in its sample. Sequence at one end of the junction differs from germline and may be a read error. The sample has other DNA sequences that encode this CDR3 too. The V and J genes are TRBV7-3 and TRBJ2-7; 7 bases line up with TRBD2. The CDR3 totals 14 residues. Per germline, CDR1 SGHTA and CDR2 FQGTGA. The CDR3 is CASSLNGLAYEQYF. CDR3 nucleotide sequence: TGTGCCAGTAGCTTAAACGGACTAGCCTACGAGCAGTACTTC.

The rearrangement uses TRBV19 and TRBJ1-5; D unresolved. CDR1 is LNHDA and CDR2 is SQIVND in the germline V gene (reference sequence). The CDR3 sequence is 15 residues long. V gave up 4 bases and J gave up 1 base, with 11 bases separating them. CDR3 coding DNA: TGTGCCAGTAGTAACACATGGGCCAGCAATCAGCCCCAGCATTTT. Residues: CASSNTWASNQPQHF.